A single sample gave rise to the 27 T cell receptor beta chains below, sequenced in a study of OX40 agonist ivuxolimab in advanced cancers. Repertoires were generated with immunoSEQ multiplex PCR, while TCRdb's copy carries only in-frame clones and drops some. This table holds about 64,000 clones, approximately 85% found once. The sequenced sample was CD4+ or CD8+ T cells sorted from blood, obtained in a trial of the OX40 agonist ivuxolimab. The source is an adult with an advanced solid tumor such as melanoma, head and neck, liver or kidney cancer.

This chain uses TRBV6-1 with TRBJ2-1; 8 bases map to TRBD1. Unmatched junction bases numbered 3, after V lost 3 bases and J lost 2 bases. The CDR3 spans 15 residues. Per germline, CDR1 MNHNS and CDR2 SASEGT. The CDR3 here is CASSESGGPYNEQFF. DNA of the CDR3: TGTGCCAGCAGTGAGTCAGGGGGCCCCTACAATGAGCAGTTCTTC.

V gene TRBV10-2 combines with J gene TRBJ2-3; TRBD2 might be the D (5 bases). The V gene lost 3 bases and the J gene lost 4 bases, with 14 bases spanning the gap. The CDR3 runs to 15 residues. CDR1 and CDR2 from the germline V gene are WSHSY and SAAADI. The CDR3 DNA reads as TGCGCCAGCAGTGAACCCGGGATCCGCCCAGATACGCAGTATTTT. It translates to CASSEPGIRPDTQYF.

As DNA, the CDR3 is TGTGCCTGGAGTGGGGCCTCCGGGGAGACCCAGTACTTC. Translated, it gives CAWSGASGETQYF. J is TRBJ2-5 and V is TRBV30; D is uncertain. Trimming took 1 base from V and 5 from J, leaving 11 bases between them. The germline CDR1 and CDR2 sequences are GTSNPN and SVGIG (reference sequence). This CDR3 comprises 13 residues.

The V call is TRBV27, the J call TRBJ2-5; D unclear. The CDR3 sequence is 13 residues long. Per germline, CDR1 MNHEY and CDR2 SMNVEV (reference sequence). V was trimmed by 6 bases and J by 5 bases, leaving 13 bases between them. The CDR3 nucleotides read TGTGCCAGCAGGTGGGCCCAGGCGGAGACCCAGTACTTC. Encoded protein: CASRWAQAETQYF.

The genes are TRBV30 and TRBJ1-2; D ambiguous. With 3 bases removed from V and 6 bases from J, the gap between germline ends came to 11 bases. The CDR3 spans 12 residues. Germline loops: CDR1 GTSNPN, CDR2 SVGIG (reference sequence). For the CDR3, the DNA is TGTGCCTGGAGGGAATCCGGGCATGGCTACACCTTC. Translation gives CAWRESGHGYTF.

The gene calls are TRBV9 and TRBJ2-2, with 11 nucleotides matching TRBD1. The germline V gene has CDR1 SGDLS and CDR2 YYNGEE. There are 17 residues in the CDR3. With V trimmed by 4 bases and J by 3 bases, 8 bases remained unmatched. The DNA of the CDR3 is TGTGCCAGCAGCCCCAGGACAGGGGGCAGTTACACCGGGGAGCTGTTTTTT. Its translation is CASSPRTGGSYTGELFF.

The chain couples TRBV5-8 to TRBJ2-5, with D hard to call. V lost 5 bases, J lost 2 bases, and 10 bases lay in between. Germline V lookup: CDR1 SGHTS, CDR2 YDEGEE. The CDR3 is 13 residues long. CDR3 sequence reads: CASSQDIQETQYF. For the CDR3, the DNA is TGTGCCAGCAGTCAAGACATACAAGAGACCCAGTACTTC.

The chain couples TRBV5-1 to TRBJ1-2; D is possibly TRBD1 (5 bases). This CDR3 is built from 14 residues. The ends were cut back, 1 base at V and 8 bases at J, with 15 bases in the middle. Germline loops: CDR1 SGHRS, CDR2 YFSETQ. CDR3 DNA sequence: TGCGCCAGCAGCTTGTCCACAGGCCCCCTGGGCTACACCTTC. Its translation: CASSLSTGPLGYTF. The full variable domain, in which reference TRBV5-1 and TRBJ1-2 provide the parts outside the CDR3, is KAGVTQTPRYLIKTRGQQVTLSCSPISGHRSVSWYQQTPGQGLQFLFEYFSETQRNKGNFPGRFSGRQFSNSRSEMNVSTLELGDSALYLCASSLSTGPLGYTFGSGTRLTVV.

The J gene is TRBJ2-7, the V gene TRBV7-2, with D hard to call. Germline V gene sequence: CDR1 SGHTA, CDR2 FQGNSA. This CDR3 has 15 amino acids. Trimming pared 3 bases from V and 5 bases from J, leaving 17 bases between. The chain's CDR3 is CASSLAGPSPNEQYF. CDR3 sequence (DNA): TGTGCCAGCAGCTTGGCCGGGCCCTCCCCAAACGAGCAGTACTTC.

V gene TRBV11-2 combines with J gene TRBJ2-7; D gene uncertain. Trimming took 5 bases from V and 0 from J, leaving 11 bases between them. Per the germline V gene, CDR1 is SGHAT and CDR2 is FQNNGV. The length of the CDR3 is 14 residues. CDR3 region: CASSPYLSSYEQYF. The CDR3 nucleotides read TGTGCCAGCAGCCCCTACTTAAGCTCCTACGAGCAGTACTTC. Looking up the rest from reference TRBV11-2 and TRBJ2-7 gives the full variable domain: EAGVAQSPRYKIIEKRQSVAFWCNPISGHATLYWYQQILGQGPKLLIQFQNNGVVDDSQLPKDRFSAERLKGVDSTLKIQPAKLEDSAVYLCASSPYLSSYEQYFGPGTRLTVT.

V gene TRBV28 combines with J gene TRBJ2-7, with D maybe TRBD2 (5 bases). There are 13 residues in the CDR3. Trimming stripped 2 bases from V and 6 bases from J, with 11 bases between. Germline V gene sequence: CDR1 MDHEN, CDR2 SYDVKM. The DNA for the CDR3 is TGTGCCAGCAGTTTAGTAGGTGCGGGCGAGCAGTACTTC. It translates to CASSLVGAGEQYF.

This chain uses TRBV6-6 with TRBJ2-4; weak D call: TRBD1 (5 bases). In germline, CDR1 is MNHNY, CDR2 SVGAGI (reference sequence). The CDR3 loop spans 14 amino acids. Trimming took off 8 bases at V and 1 base at J, with 12 bases between the two ends. CDR3 loop: CASSKDKAKNIQYF. The CDR3 region has the DNA TGTGCCAGCTCAAAGGACAAGGCCAAAAACATTCAGTACTTC.

The chain carries TRBV6-1 and TRBJ2-3; 9 positions match TRBD2. The CDR3 sequence is 16 residues long. Germline CDR1 reads MNHNS; CDR2 reads SASEGT. The V segment lost 1 base and the J segment 4 bases; nucleotides outside the gene matches: 6. The chain's CDR3 is CASSEGGGGAADTQYF. DNA of the CDR3: TGTGCCAGCAGTGAAGGGGGCGGGGGGGCCGCAGATACGCAGTATTTT.

This chain joins TRBV7-2 and TRBJ2-1; D is uncertain. The V gene lost 5 bases and the J gene lost 1 base, with 9 bases spanning the gap. Germline V CDR1 and CDR2: SGHTA, FQGNSA. The CDR3 totals 14 residues. The DNA of the CDR3 is TGTGCCAGCAGCCCCTCCTGGTCCTACAATGAGCAGTTCTTC. It codes for CASSPSWSYNEQFF.

This chain uses TRBV6-6 with TRBJ1-5; TRBD1 might be the D (5 bases). Trimming stripped 7 bases from V and 4 bases from J, with 11 bases between. Germline values: CDR1 MNHNY, CDR2 SVGAGI (reference sequence). This CDR3 region has 13 residues. The CDR3: CASNKAGNQPQHF. The CDR3 bases are TGTGCCAGCAACAAGGCAGGGAATCAGCCCCAGCATTTT.

The rearrangement uses TRBV7-9 and TRBJ1-4; D might be TRBD1 (6 bases). Germline values: CDR1 SEHNR, CDR2 FQNEAQ (reference sequence). The CDR3 has 16 amino acids. V lost 3 bases, J lost 8 bases, and 19 bases lay in between. The CDR3 region has the DNA TGTGCCAGCAGCTTGGGGGACTCTCCTACAGGGGAAAAACTGTTTTTT. The encoded protein is CASSLGDSPTGEKLFF.

J is TRBJ2-1 and V is TRBV9, with 11 bases identical to TRBD2. V shed 4 bases, J shed 7 bases, and the junction held 7 bases outside the gene matches. Germline V gene sequence: CDR1 SGDLS, CDR2 YYNGEE. This CDR3 is built from 15 residues. The CDR3 DNA reads TGTGCCAGCAGCCCTCTAGCGGGAGGTATAAATGAGCAGTTCTTC. The encoded protein is CASSPLAGGINEQFF.

The chain is built from TRBV28 and TRBJ1-1; D ambiguous. Per the germline V gene, CDR1 is MDHEN and CDR2 is SYDVKM. Deletions cut 2 bases from V and 3 bases from J, with 7 bases between. The CDR3 totals 13 residues. DNA for the CDR3: TGTGCCAGCAGTTTACACAGAGACACTGAAGCTTTCTTT. Translated: CASSLHRDTEAFF. The full variable domain, rest sourced from reference TRBV28 and TRBJ1-1, is DVKVTQSSRYLVKRTGEKVFLECVQDMDHENMFWYRQDPGLGLRLIYFSYDVKMKEKGDIPEGYSVSREKKERFSLILESASTNQTSMYLCASSLHRDTEAFFGQGTRLTVV.

This clone occurred a few times. The V gene is TRBV30, the J gene TRBJ1-1; tentative D call: TRBD1 (5 bases). Germline CDR1 and CDR2: GTSNPN and SVGIG (reference sequence). The CDR3 is made up of 13 amino acids. V lost 1 base, J lost 4 bases, and 10 bases lay in between. The CDR3 nucleotides are TGTGCCTGGAGTGACTTTGGGGGCACTGAAGCTTTCTTT. Protein product: CAWSDFGGTEAFF.

The chain combines TRBV7-8 with TRBJ1-5; TRBD1 agrees at 7 bases. This CDR3 spans 15 amino acids. Trimming removed 2 bases from V and 3 bases from J; junction bases left unmatched: 4. Germline CDR1 and CDR2: SGHVS and FQNEAQ. CDR3 loop: CASSLWDSHNQPQHF. DNA of the CDR3: TGTGCCAGCAGCTTATGGGACAGCCACAATCAGCCCCAGCATTTT.

This clone is a singleton in its sample. This chain links TRBV7-2 with TRBJ2-3; D is uncertain. Trimming pared 1 base from V and 1 base from J, leaving 9 bases between. Germline V CDR1 and CDR2: SGHTA, FQGNSA. The CDR3 covers 15 residues. The CDR3 sequence: CASSLDGYGTDTQYF. CDR3 coding DNA: TGTGCCAGCAGCTTAGATGGGTACGGCACAGATACGCAGTATTTT.

The rearrangement joins TRBV4-1 to TRBJ2-5; D remains unclear. Trimming cost V 2 bases and J 1 base, with 5 bases left between them. CDR3 length: 13 amino acids. Germline CDR1 MGHRA, CDR2 YSYEKL. CDR3 in DNA: TGCGCCAGCAGCCAACCCGGCCAAGAGACCCAGTACTTC. It encodes CASSQPGQETQYF.

This clone was counted a few times. V usage is TRBV5-1 and J usage is TRBJ2-3, with no clear D. Germline V CDR1 and CDR2: SGHRS, YFSETQ. The V gene lost 4 bases and the J gene lost 0 bases, with 15 bases spanning the gap. This CDR3 comprises 16 residues. The CDR3: CASSPGSVRSTDTQYF. DNA for the CDR3: TGCGCCAGCAGCCCGGGCTCCGTTCGTAGCACAGATACGCAGTATTTT.

The CDR3 nucleotides are TGTGCCAGCAGCTTACGGGCAAGCCCGGGGGATGAGCAGTTCTTC. It translates to CASSLRASPGDEQFF. The rearrangement links TRBV7-3 to TRBJ2-1, with D tentatively TRBD2 (6 bases). Germline lookup yields CDR1 SGHTA and CDR2 FQGTGA. The V and J ends lost 2 bases and 8 bases respectively, with 16 bases between them. The length of the CDR3 is 15 residues.

There are a few counts of this clone. The chain couples TRBV10-3 to TRBJ2-3, with TRBD2 identical over 8 bases. The V and J ends lost 0 bases and 2 bases, in that order; junction bases with no gene match: 4. Looked up from germline, CDR1 is ENHRY and CDR2 is SYGVKD. The CDR3 has 16 amino acids. The DNA for the CDR3 is TGTGCCATCAGTGAGTCGATCGGGAGGGACACAGATACGCAGTATTTT. Translating gives CAISESIGRDTDTQYF.

In this sample, this clone turned up a few times. CDR3 region: CASSARPPRESYNEQFF. The CDR3 DNA sequence: TGTGCCAGCAGTGCCCGGCCCCCGCGGGAGTCCTACAATGAGCAGTTCTTC. The chain uses TRBV27 and TRBJ2-1; 7 bases line up with TRBD2. This CDR3 region has 17 residues. The germline V gene has CDR1 MNHEY and CDR2 SMNVEV (reference sequence). The V and J ends lost 5 bases and 1 base, in that order; junction bases with no gene match: 11.

This clone was recorded once. The V and J genes are TRBV7-8 and TRBJ1-2; D remains unclear. Per the germline V gene, CDR1 is SGHVS and CDR2 is FQNEAQ. The CDR3 is made up of 12 amino acids. V shed 5 bases and J shed 8 bases, with 12 bases lying between them. The CDR3 sequence: CASSDPAGGYTF. The CDR3 DNA reads TGTGCCAGCAGCGACCCGGCGGGAGGCTACACCTTC. Drawing the rest from reference TRBV7-8 and TRBJ1-2, the complete variable domain is GAGVSQSPRYKVAKRGQDVALRCDPISGHVSLFWYQQALGQGPEFLTYFQNEAQLDKSGLPSDRFFAERPEGSVSTLKIQRTQQEDSAVYLCASSDPAGGYTFGSGTRLTVV.